This T cell receptor (beta chain) is drawn from a study of cytomegalovirus exposure and HLA in healthy donors. The study, taken as a whole, reports: Later analysis demonstrated an association between a missense DCLRE1C variant and TCR beta V- and J-gene trimming.

V lost 0 bases to trimming and J lost 7 bases, with 12 bases between them. The CDR3 is 14 amino acids. Germline CDR1 MNHEY, CDR2 SVGAGI. The PCR ran on 60 Vbeta and 13 Jbeta primers. The method was immunoSEQ multiplex PCR; TCRdb's version includes in-frame clones alone and lacks a portion of them. The table has 100,000 or so clones, about 83% seen once. Of note for this clone: Its antigen is undetermined.

The rearrangement links TRBV6-5 to TRBJ1-2; tentative D call: TRBD1 (5 bases). Sequenced sample: PBMCs. This TCR was recovered from a man aged 18 to 30 in good health and CMV-seronegative. CDR3 protein: CASSYSGGGSGYTF. The CDR3 DNA is TGTGCCAGCAGTTACTCGGGGGGAGGGAGTGGCTACACCTTC.